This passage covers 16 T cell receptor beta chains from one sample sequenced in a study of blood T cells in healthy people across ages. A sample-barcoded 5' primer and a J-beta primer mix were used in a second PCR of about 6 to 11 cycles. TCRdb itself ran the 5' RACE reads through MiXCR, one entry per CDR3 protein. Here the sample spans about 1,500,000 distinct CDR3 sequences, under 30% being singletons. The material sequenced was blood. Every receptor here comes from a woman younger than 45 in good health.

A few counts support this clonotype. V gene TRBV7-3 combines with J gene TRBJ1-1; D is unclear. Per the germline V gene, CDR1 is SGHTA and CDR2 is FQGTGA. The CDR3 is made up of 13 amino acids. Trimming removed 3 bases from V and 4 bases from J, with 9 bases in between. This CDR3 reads CASSFSEGTEAFF. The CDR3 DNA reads TGTGCCAGCAGCTTCTCTGAGGGCACTGAAGCTTTCTTT.

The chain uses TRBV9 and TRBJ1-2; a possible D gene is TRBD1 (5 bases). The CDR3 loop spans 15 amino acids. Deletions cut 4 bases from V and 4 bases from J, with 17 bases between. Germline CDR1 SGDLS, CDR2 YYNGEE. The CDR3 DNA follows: TGTGCCAGCAGCCCAAGACAGACTTATAGCTATGGCTACACCTTC. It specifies CASSPRQTYSYGYTF.

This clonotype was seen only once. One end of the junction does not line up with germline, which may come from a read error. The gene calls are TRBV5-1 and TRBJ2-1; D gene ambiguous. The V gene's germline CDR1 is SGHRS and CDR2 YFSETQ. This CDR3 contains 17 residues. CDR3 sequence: CASSWGTGGYSYNERFF. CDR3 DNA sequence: TGCGCCAGCAGCTGGGGTACGGGCGGTTACTCCTACAATGAGCGGTTCTTC.

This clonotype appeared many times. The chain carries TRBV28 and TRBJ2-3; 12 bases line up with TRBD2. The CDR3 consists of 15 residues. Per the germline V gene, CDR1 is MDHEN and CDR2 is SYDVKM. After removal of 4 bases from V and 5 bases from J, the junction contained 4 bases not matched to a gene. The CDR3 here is CASSSTSGGKDTQYF. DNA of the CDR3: TGTGCCAGCAGTTCGACTAGCGGGGGTAAAGATACGCAGTATTTT.

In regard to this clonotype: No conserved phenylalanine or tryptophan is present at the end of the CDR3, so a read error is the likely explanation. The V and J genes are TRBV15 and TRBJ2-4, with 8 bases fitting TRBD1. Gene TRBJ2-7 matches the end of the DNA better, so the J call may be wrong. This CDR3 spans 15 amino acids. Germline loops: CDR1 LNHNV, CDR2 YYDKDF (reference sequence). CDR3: CATSRGPGGGNEQYC. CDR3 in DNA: TGTGCCACCAGCAGAGGACCAGGGGGCGGGAACGAGCAGTACTGC.

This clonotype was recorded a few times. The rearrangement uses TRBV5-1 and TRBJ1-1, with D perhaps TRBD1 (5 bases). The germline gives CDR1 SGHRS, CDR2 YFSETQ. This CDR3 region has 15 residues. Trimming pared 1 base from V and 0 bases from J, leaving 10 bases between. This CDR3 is CASSLYQGMNTEAFF. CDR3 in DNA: TGCGCCAGCAGCTTGTATCAGGGAATGAACACTGAAGCTTTCTTT.

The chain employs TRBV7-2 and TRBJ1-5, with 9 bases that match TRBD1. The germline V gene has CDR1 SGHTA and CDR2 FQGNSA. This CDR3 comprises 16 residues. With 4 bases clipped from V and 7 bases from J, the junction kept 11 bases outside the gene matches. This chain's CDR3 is CASSSNPTGGGQPQHF. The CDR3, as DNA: TGTGCCAGCAGCTCAAACCCGACAGGGGGAGGGCAGCCCCAGCATTTT.

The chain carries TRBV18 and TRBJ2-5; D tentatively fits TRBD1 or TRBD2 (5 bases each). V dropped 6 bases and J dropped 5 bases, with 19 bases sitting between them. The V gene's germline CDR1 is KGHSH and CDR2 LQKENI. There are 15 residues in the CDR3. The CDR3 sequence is CASSPSRDRGETQYF. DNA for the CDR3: TGTGCCAGCTCCCCCAGTCGGGACCGAGGGGAGACCCAGTACTTC.

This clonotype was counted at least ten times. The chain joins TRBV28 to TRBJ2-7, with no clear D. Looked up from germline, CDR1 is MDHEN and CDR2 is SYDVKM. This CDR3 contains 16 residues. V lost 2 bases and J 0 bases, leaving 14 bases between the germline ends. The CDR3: CASSLAPLSSSYEQYF. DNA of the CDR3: TGTGCCAGCAGTTTAGCCCCACTCTCAAGCTCCTACGAGCAGTACTTC.

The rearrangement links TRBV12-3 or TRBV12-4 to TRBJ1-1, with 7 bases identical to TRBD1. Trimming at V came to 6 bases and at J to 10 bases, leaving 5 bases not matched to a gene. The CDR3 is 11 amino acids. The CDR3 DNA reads TGTGCCAGCAGAGGGACAGCAGTAGCTTTCTTT. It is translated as CASRGTAVAFF.

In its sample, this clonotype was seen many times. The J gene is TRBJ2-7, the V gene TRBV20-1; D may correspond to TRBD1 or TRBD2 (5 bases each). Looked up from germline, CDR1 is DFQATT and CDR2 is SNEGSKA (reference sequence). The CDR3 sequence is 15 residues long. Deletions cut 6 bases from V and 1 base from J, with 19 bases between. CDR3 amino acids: CSASYAGTGSYEQYF. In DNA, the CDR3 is TGCAGTGCAAGTTACGCCGGGACGGGGTCCTACGAGCAGTACTTC.

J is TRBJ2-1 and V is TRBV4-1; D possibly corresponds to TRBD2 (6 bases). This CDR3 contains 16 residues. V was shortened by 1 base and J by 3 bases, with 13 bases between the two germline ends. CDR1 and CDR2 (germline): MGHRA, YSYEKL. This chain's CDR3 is CASSQGGDSLYNEQFF. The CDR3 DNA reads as TGCGCCAGCAGCCAAGGGGGGGACTCGCTCTACAATGAGCAGTTCTTC.

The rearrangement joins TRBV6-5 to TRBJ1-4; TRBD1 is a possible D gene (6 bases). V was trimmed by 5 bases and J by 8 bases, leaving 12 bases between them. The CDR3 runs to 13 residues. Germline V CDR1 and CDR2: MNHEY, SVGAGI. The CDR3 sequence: CASSGGGREKLFF. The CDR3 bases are TGTGCCAGCAGTGGGGGCGGCCGCGAAAAACTGTTTTTT.

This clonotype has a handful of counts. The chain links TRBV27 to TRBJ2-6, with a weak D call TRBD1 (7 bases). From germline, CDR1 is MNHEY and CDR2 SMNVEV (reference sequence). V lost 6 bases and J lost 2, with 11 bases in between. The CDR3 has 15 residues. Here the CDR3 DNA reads TGTGCCAGCAGGGTCAGGGGGGCTGGGGCCAACGTCCTGACTTTC. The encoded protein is CASRVRGAGANVLTF.

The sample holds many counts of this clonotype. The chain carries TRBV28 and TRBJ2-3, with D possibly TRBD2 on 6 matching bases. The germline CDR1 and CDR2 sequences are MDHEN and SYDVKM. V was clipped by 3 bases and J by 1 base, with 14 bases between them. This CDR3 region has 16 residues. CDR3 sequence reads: CASSFGIGGGTDTQYF. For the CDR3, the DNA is TGTGCCAGCAGTTTTGGCATAGGAGGGGGCACAGATACGCAGTATTTT.

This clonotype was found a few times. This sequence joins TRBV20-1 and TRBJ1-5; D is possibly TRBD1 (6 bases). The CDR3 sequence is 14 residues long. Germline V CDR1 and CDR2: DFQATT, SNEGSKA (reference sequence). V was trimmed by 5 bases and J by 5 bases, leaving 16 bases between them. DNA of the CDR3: TGCAGTGCTCCCCCAACGGGGGCGGATCAGCCCCAGCATTTT. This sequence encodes CSAPPTGADQPQHF.